The sequence of this TCR beta chain was determined in a study of blood T cell repertoires in COVID-19. Turning to the study itself: The study drew acute and convalescent COVID-19 samples from the United States, Italy and Spain.

A case of COVID-19 had been met by exposed participants within 2 weeks before study entry. The germline V gene has CDR1 SGHTS and CDR2 YDEGEE. V dropped 4 bases and J dropped 8; count of bases not matched to a gene: 2. The CDR3 runs to 11 residues. As processed by the authors: The authors estimated nucleated cell counts from reference gene primer amplification. TCRdb's copy holds only in-frame clones and misses some; the assay was immunoSEQ multiplex PCR. V, J and clone size were drawn from that table, and D and trimming were deduced from the DNA. The repertoire holds about 150,000 clones, with roughly 87% as singletons.

This TCR was sampled from a woman between 40 and 55 years old who had been exposed to COVID-19. Sequencing was performed on PBMCs or T cells enriched from blood (not recorded which). J is TRBJ1-2 and V is TRBV5-8; 7 bases match TRBD1. The DNA of the CDR3 is TGTGCCAGCAGCCGACAGGGAGGCTACACCTTC. Translation gives CASSRQGGYTF.